This record covers a single T cell receptor beta chain. Its antigen remains unknown. At one end the junction does not follow the germline gene, possibly because of a read error. Read coverage stops 3 residues before the CDR3 terminus; the germline J gene supplies the remainder. The entry originates in a study of T cell clonality in common variable immunodeficiency. CVID and control samples used equivalent genomic DNA input. Sequencing used immunoSEQ multiplex PCR; TCRdb keeps in-frame clones, though not all of them. The table records tens of thousands of clones without singletons, the ten largest covering roughly a tenth. Patients and controls were mostly of Caucasian heritage. The V gene's germline CDR1 is GTSNPN and CDR2 SVGIG (reference sequence). The CDR3 has 14 residues. Study-wide results and limits: Fewer deletions and N-nucleotide insertions were reportedly seen in common variable immunodeficiency TCR beta sequences. CVID patient heterogeneity limited repertoire-clinical complication correlations.

V is TRBV30 and J is TRBJ2-3, with TRBD2 matching 8 bases. This clonotype originated in a person between 18 and 75 years old in good health. Sequences were obtained from peripheral blood mononuclear cells. The covered CDR3 bases are TGTGCCCGGAGGGCGGCTAGCGGGACAGATACG. Residues: CARRAASGTDT. The CDR3 reads in full as CARRAASGTDTQYF.